This record looks at one T cell receptor beta chain sequence and its context. TCRdb reanalysed the 5' RACE reads using MiXCR and keeps one entry per CDR3 protein. The sample includes 470,000 or so distinct CDR3 sequences, roughly 25% seen only once; the top ten take 9.5% to 15%. This sample is part of a study of T-cell memory formation after mild COVID-19. Trimming cost V 4 bases and J 2 bases, with 9 bases left between them. The CDR3 extends over 13 amino acids. The germline V gene has CDR1 SGHRS and CDR2 YFSETQ. The sample comprised PBMCs or a T cell subset sorted from them (not recorded which). The chain joins TRBV5-1 to TRBJ1-2; D remains ambiguous. This sequence was found in an adult woman who had mild COVID-19 (a few samples of this study predate the infection). Cell type and time point are not known. CDR3 in DNA: TGCGCCAGCAGCCCCCGCGAGAACTATGGCTACACCTTC. Translation: CASSPRENYGYTF.